The 4 T cell receptor beta chains in this list originate from one sample, sequenced in a study of T cell changes during pregnancy in multiple sclerosis. Some clones are missing from TCRdb's copy, which holds only in-frame ones; the method was immunoSEQ multiplex PCR. The data show approximately 52,000 clones, over 75% seen once. Material: CD4+ T cells from peripheral blood mononuclear cells, obtained in the second trimester of pregnancy. The receptors derive from a female donor with multiple sclerosis, enrolled in a pregnancy study.

A few counts support this clone. The rearrangement links TRBV5-1 to TRBJ2-7; possible D gene TRBD2, 7 bases. CDR1 SGHRS and CDR2 YFSETQ come from the germline V gene. Deletions cut 10 bases from V and 5 bases from J, with 22 bases between. This CDR3 is 14 amino acids long. In nucleotides, the CDR3 is TGCGCCCCCAAGGCGGGGGCGTATGGCCACGAGCAGTACTTC. Translation gives CAPKAGAYGHEQYF.

V and J are TRBV18 and TRBJ2-3; 10 bases are shared with TRBD2. CDR3 length: 16 residues. V dropped 3 bases and J dropped 0; count of bases not matched to a gene: 3. The germline CDR1 and CDR2 sequences are KGHSH and LQKENI. The CDR3 region has the DNA TGTGCCAGCTCACCGCGACTAGCGGGTAGCACAGATACGCAGTATTTT. This translates into CASSPRLAGSTDTQYF.

This chain joins TRBV4-2 and TRBJ2-5; a weak D match, TRBD1 (6 bases). Gene TRBJ2-7 matches the end of the DNA better, so the J call may be wrong. Germline V gene sequence: CDR1 LGHNA, CDR2 YNFKEQ. This CDR3 has 15 residues. The CDR3 region is CASSQEKTGSYEQYF. For the CDR3, the DNA is TGTGCCAGCAGCCAAGAGAAAACAGGGTCCTACGAGCAGTACTTC.

This sequence joins TRBV5-1 and TRBJ2-1; D is possibly TRBD1 (5 bases). The CDR3 is 14 amino acids. V was shortened by 0 bases and J by 5 bases, with 9 bases between the two germline ends. CDR1 SGHRS and CDR2 YFSETQ come from the germline V gene. In DNA, the CDR3 is TGCGCCAGCAGCTTGGGACAGACCCACAATGAGCAGTTCTTC. The encoded protein is CASSLGQTHNEQFF.